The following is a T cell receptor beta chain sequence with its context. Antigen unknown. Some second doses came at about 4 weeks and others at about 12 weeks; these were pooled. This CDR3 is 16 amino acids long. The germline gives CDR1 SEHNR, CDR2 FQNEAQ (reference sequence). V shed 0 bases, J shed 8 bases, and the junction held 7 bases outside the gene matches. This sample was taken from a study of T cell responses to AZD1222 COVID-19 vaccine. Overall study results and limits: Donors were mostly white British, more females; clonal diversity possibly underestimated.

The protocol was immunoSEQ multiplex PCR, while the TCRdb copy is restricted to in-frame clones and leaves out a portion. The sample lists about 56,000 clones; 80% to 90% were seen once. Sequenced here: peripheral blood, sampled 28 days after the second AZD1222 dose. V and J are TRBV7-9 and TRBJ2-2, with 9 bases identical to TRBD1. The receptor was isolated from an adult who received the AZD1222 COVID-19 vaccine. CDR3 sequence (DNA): TGTGCCAGCAGCTTAGCTGCGACAGGGGGATCTGGGGAGCTGTTTTTT. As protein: CASSLAATGGSGELFF. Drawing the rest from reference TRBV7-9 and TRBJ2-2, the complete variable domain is DTGVSQNPRHKITKRGQNVTFRCDPISEHNRLYWYRQTLGQGPEFLTYFQNEAQLEKSRLLSDRFSAERPKGSFSTLEIQRTEQGDSAMYLCASSLAATGGSGELFFGEGSRLTVL.